The next 18 T cell receptor beta chains were all read from a single sample in a study of response to subunit inactivated influenza vaccine. From the RT-PCR reads, TCRdb called clonotypes with MiXCR, one entry per CDR3 protein. The table has hundreds of thousands of distinct CDR3 sequences, approximately 17% seen once; the top ten hold 11%. The input for sequencing was PBMCs from blood, taken roughly 5 days after vaccination. These receptors all come from a man aged 50-59 years who received an inactivated influenza vaccine.

This clonotype has just a few counts. The chain combines TRBV12-3 or TRBV12-4 with TRBJ1-1; possibly TRBD1 for D (6 bases). The CDR3 covers 10 residues. Trimming left V 10 bases short and J 7 bases short, with 10 bases between. DNA for the CDR3: TGTGCCACGGGGGCAGATGAAGCTTTCTTT. As protein: CATGADEAFF.

This clonotype was counted at least ten times. The chain employs TRBV6-5 and TRBJ2-3, with D unresolved. CDR3 size: 19 residues. V was cut by 2 bases and J by 0 bases, with 21 bases left in between. Germline assignment: CDR1 MNHEY and CDR2 SVGAGI. The CDR3 loop reads CASSYGLQTGIASTDTQYF. The CDR3, as DNA: TGTGCCAGCAGTTACGGGTTGCAAACGGGCATAGCTAGCACAGATACGCAGTATTTT.

This clonotype appeared a few times. This chain uses TRBV5-1 with TRBJ2-1; a weak D match, TRBD2 (7 bases). V lost 0 bases and J lost 5, with 15 bases in between. This CDR3 has 16 amino acids. CDR1 is SGHRS and CDR2 is YFSETQ in the germline V gene. Written as DNA, the CDR3 is TGCGCCAGCAGCTTGGAGCCTCAAGGGGGGGACAATGAGCAGTTCTTC. It translates to CASSLEPQGGDNEQFF. The whole variable domain, remainder taken from reference TRBV5-1 and TRBJ2-1, is KAGVTQTPRYLIKTRGQQVTLSCSPISGHRSVSWYQQTPGQGLQFLFEYFSETQRNKGNFPGRFSGRQFSNSRSEMNVSTLELGDSALYLCASSLEPQGGDNEQFFGPGTRLTVL.

The chain carries TRBV18 and TRBJ1-1; maybe TRBD1 (5 bases). The CDR3 length is 14 residues. V lost 1 base and J 0 bases, leaving 6 bases between the germline ends. Germline V gene sequence: CDR1 KGHSH, CDR2 LQKENI. CDR3 sequence (DNA): TGTGCCAGCTCACCACTGGACATGAACACTGAAGCTTTCTTT. It specifies CASSPLDMNTEAFF.

The rearrangement links TRBV7-9 to TRBJ1-1; 7 positions match TRBD1. The CDR3 contains 16 residues. V lost 1 base, J lost 0 bases, and 5 bases stayed unmatched. Per germline, CDR1 SEHNR and CDR2 FQNEAQ (reference sequence). In nucleotides, the CDR3 is TGTGCCAGCAGCTTAGTACGCGGGACAGTGAACACTGAAGCTTTCTTT. Translating gives CASSLVRGTVNTEAFF.

The table lists this clonotype with a few counts. The rearrangement links TRBV6-7 to TRBJ2-7; tentatively, D is TRBD1 (5 bases). TRBV6-7 is assigned to the ORF class and has an uncertain function. Deletions cut 0 bases from V and 2 bases from J, with 11 bases between. The CDR3 has 15 amino acids. The CDR3, as DNA: TGTGCCAGCAGTTACTCGAGGACGACAGCCTACGAGCAGTACTTC. This sequence encodes CASSYSRTTAYEQYF.

The rearrangement joins TRBV27 to TRBJ2-1; no clear D. Trimming took 6 bases from V and 7 from J, leaving 19 bases between them. Germline loops: CDR1 MNHEY, CDR2 SMNVEV (reference sequence). CDR3 length: 15 residues. The CDR3 loop is CASSPDFGRLNEQFF. CDR3 nucleotides: TGTGCCAGCAGCCCTGACTTTGGAAGACTGAATGAGCAGTTCTTC.

The V and J genes are TRBV5-1 and TRBJ2-2; the match to TRBD1 covers 7 bases. The CDR3 covers 16 residues. The V gene end was trimmed by 7 bases and the J gene end by 2 bases; junction bases not matched to a gene: 11. Germline V gene data show CDR1 as SGHRS and CDR2 as YFSETQ. In DNA, the CDR3 is TGCGCCAGCTCGTGGTCCGGGACAGCTAACACCGGGGAGCTGTTTTTT. It yields the protein CASSWSGTANTGELFF. Based on the CDR3 plus reference TRBV5-1 and TRBJ2-2, the full variable domain is KAGVTQTPRYLIKTRGQQVTLSCSPISGHRSVSWYQQTPGQGLQFLFEYFSETQRNKGNFPGRFSGRQFSNSRSEMNVSTLELGDSALYLCASSWSGTANTGELFFGEGSRLTVL.

This chain connects TRBV20-1 to TRBJ2-7; D may be TRBD2 (6 bases). The CDR3 loop spans 14 amino acids. Germline CDR1 reads DFQATT; CDR2 reads SNEGSKA (reference sequence). Trimming removed 2 bases at V and 3 bases at J, with 14 bases between. Here the CDR3 reads CSARFSGLFYEQYF. CDR3 sequence (DNA): TGCAGTGCTAGATTCAGCGGGCTGTTCTACGAGCAGTACTTC.

The chain links TRBV5-6 to TRBJ1-1; D not resolved. The ends were cut back, 3 bases at V and 4 bases at J, with 4 bases in the middle. The V gene's germline CDR1 is SGHDT and CDR2 YYEEEE. The CDR3 length is 11 residues. The CDR3 DNA sequence: TGTGCCAGCAGCTCCCTCACTGAAGCTTTCTTT. Its protein product is CASSSLTEAFF.

The J gene is TRBJ2-5, the V gene TRBV9; tentative D call: TRBD2 (5 bases). CDR1 SGDLS and CDR2 YYNGEE come from the germline V gene. V lost 4 bases and J lost 2, with 21 bases in between. The length of the CDR3 is 17 residues. CDR3 protein: CASSPPREIEGQETQYF. The CDR3 nucleotides are TGTGCCAGCAGCCCACCTCGTGAGATCGAGGGTCAAGAGACCCAGTACTTC.

V gene TRBV20-1 combines with J gene TRBJ1-2; D remains unclear. There are 10 residues in the CDR3. The V and J ends lost 0 bases and 7 bases respectively, with 3 bases between them. Germline V gives CDR1 DFQATT, CDR2 SNEGSKA (reference sequence). The DNA for the CDR3 is TGCAGTGCTAGAGATCGTGGCTACACCTTC. It translates to CSARDRGYTF.

This chain joins TRBV11-2 and TRBJ2-5; D may be TRBD1 or TRBD2 (5 bases each). Trimming removed 5 bases from V and 2 bases from J, with 15 bases in between. The CDR3 sequence is 15 residues long. The germline CDR1 and CDR2 sequences are SGHAT and FQNNGV. CDR3 loop: CASSVSMGEQETQYF. Written as DNA, the CDR3 is TGTGCCAGCAGCGTGTCGATGGGGGAGCAAGAGACCCAGTACTTC.

This clonotype was seen a few times. The chain recombines TRBV29-1 with TRBJ2-2; D is unclear. Trimming cost V 5 bases and J 2 bases, with 12 bases left between them. There are 14 residues in the CDR3. CDR1 and CDR2 from the germline V gene are SQVTM and ANQGSEA. The CDR3 is CSVKTRTNTGELFF. As DNA, the CDR3 is TGCAGCGTTAAGACCAGAACAAACACCGGGGAGCTGTTTTTT.

This chain joins TRBV10-3 and TRBJ2-7; D not resolved. The ends were cut back, 3 bases at V and 2 bases at J, with 8 bases in the middle. CDR3 size: 13 residues. The germline V gene encodes CDR1 ENHRY and CDR2 SYGVKD. The CDR3 DNA reads TGTGCCATCAGTGAAGAGGAACCCTACGAGCAGTACTTC. Residues: CAISEEEPYEQYF.

J is TRBJ2-7 and V is TRBV7-9, with D possibly matching TRBD1 (5 bases). Germline assignment: CDR1 SEHNR and CDR2 FQNEAQ (reference sequence). The CDR3 has 16 residues. V dropped 1 base and J dropped 0 bases, with 13 bases sitting between them. The CDR3 bases are TGTGCCAGCAGCTTAGTTAGGGGTCTCAGCTCCTACGAGCAGTACTTC. It translates to CASSLVRGLSSYEQYF.

This clonotype was found a few times. The rearrangement uses TRBV20-1 and TRBJ1-6; 7 bases are shared with TRBD1. The trim removed 2 bases at V and 6 bases at J, leaving 1 base unmatched. The CDR3 spans 13 residues. Germline CDR1 reads DFQATT; CDR2 reads SNEGSKA (reference sequence). The CDR3, as DNA: TGCAGTGCTAGAAACAGGGGTAATTCACCCCTCCACTTT. Protein: CSARNRGNSPLHF.

This clonotype was found a few times. The chain couples TRBV29-1 to TRBJ2-7; 8 positions match TRBD1. V was clipped by 1 base and J by 9 bases; unmatched bases: 11. Germline CDR1 SQVTM, CDR2 ANQGSEA. The CDR3 contains 14 residues. In DNA form, the CDR3 reads TGCAGCGTTGAAGTTGGACAGGGAAGGGCGGTGCAGTACTTC. Amino acids: CSVEVGQGRAVQYF.